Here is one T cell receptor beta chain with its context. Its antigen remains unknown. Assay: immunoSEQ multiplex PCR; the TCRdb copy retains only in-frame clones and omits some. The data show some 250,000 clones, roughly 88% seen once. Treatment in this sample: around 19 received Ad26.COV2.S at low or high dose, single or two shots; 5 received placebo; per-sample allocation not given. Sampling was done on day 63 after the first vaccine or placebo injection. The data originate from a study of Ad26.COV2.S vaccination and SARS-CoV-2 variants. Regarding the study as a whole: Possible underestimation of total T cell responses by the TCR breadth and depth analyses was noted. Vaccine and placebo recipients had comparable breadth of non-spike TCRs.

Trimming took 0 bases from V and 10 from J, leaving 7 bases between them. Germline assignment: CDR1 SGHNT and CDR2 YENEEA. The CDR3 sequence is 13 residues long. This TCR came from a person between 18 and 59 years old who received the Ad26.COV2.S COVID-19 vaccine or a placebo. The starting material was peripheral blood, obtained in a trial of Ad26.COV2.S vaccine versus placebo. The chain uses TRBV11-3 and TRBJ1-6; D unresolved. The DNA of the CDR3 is TGTGCCAGCAGCTTAGATTCGGCCTCACCCCTCCACTTT. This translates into CASSLDSASPLHF.